This TCR beta chain was recovered during a study of identical twins. In this sample, this clonotype turned up many times. With template switching, a universal primer site was added, and the cDNA carried unique molecular identifiers. MiXCR, run by TCRdb on the 5' RACE reads, gives a single entry per CDR3 protein. Of 200,000 to 250,000 distinct CDR3 sequences in the sample, over 5% were seen once. These data are also associated with another study on T cells expressing NK-cell markers. Turning to that study: Seven of the eight sequenced donors were classified as HCMV-seropositive, and one was classified as seronegative.

This clonotype was sampled from a woman in her late teens or twenties in good health. Sequencing used CD8+ T cells sorted from blood.

CDR3 amino acids: CASSYAGSGPHQETQYF. In nucleotides, the CDR3 is TGTGCCAGCAGTTACGCCGGTAGCGGGCCACACCAAGAGACCCAGTACTTC. V and J are TRBV6-2 or TRBV6-3 and TRBJ2-5; 7 nucleotides line up with TRBD2. Germline CDR1 MNHEY, CDR2 SVGEGT. Germline trimming cut 2 bases from V and 0 bases from J; bases unmatched to any gene: 9. The CDR3 has 17 residues.